This entry is about one T cell receptor (beta chain). This clone's antigen is unknown. Per-base quality was not reported, and no clone a single base away is much larger than it. The library relied on 5' RACE. The instrument was an Illumina HiSeq 2500. A second PCR of 7 to 11 cycles was performed with a sample-barcoded 5' primer and a J-beta primer mix. Each TCR beta cDNA molecule received a unique molecular identifier from a template-switch 5' adaptor carrying 12 random nucleotides. At least 2.5 million CDR3-containing paired-end reads were obtained from each sample. The Mint cDNA synthesis kit, primed by a TRBC-specific oligonucleotide, was used to synthesize first-strand cDNA from all RNA. After uracil-DNA glycosylase treatment, a first 18-cycle PCR used universal primers M1SS and BC2_uni_R on all cDNA. The authors' pipeline ran thus. For normalization, 1 million high-quality reads were randomly selected from each sample, with every read carrying a distinct molecular identifier. Reads sharing molecular identifiers were discarded rather than binned into consensus sequences. MiTCR, with a Q25 quality threshold and the strictest error-elimination algorithm, was used for CDR3 identification, clonotype clustering and error correction. Lower-bound total TCR beta diversity was estimated with a nonparametric unseen species model using Euler transformation. The raw public data were reprocessed by TCRdb itself: fastp quality trimming at Q25, MiXCR clonotype calling, in-frame beta chains only. For every CDR3 protein sequence, its rows merge into one entry that carries the most common genes and DNA. These V and J calls are TCRdb output, not the study's own analysis. For this sample there are about 1.4 million distinct CDR3 sequences; around 55% appear just once. The ten biggest clones cover roughly 7% of the sample.

A distance of 12 bases separates the germline ends of V and J, which lose 0 bases and 4 bases respectively. CDR1 MGHRA and CDR2 YSYEKL were looked up in the germline V gene. Inclusive of the bounding cysteine and phenylalanine, the CDR3 is 15 residues long. Left in the record is the CDR3 DNA by itself, 45 bases read in frame from the first base. This specimen comes from a study of blood T cells in healthy people across ages (dated by TCRdb to the mid-2010s). General notes on the study: Template switching captured roughly one uniquely barcoded TCR beta cDNA molecule per two T cells in model experiments. To track age-related changes in TCR beta repertoire diversity, the study relied on deep sequencing normalized with unique cDNA molecular identifiers. The donors were split into four age groups: young (average roughly 15 years), middle-aged (more than 35), aged (about 56) and long-lived (approximately 89). For two donors (one aged 18 to 30 and one aged 80 or older), the study analyzed two additional independent replicas of 1 million unique cDNA reads from the same blood draw. To avoid experimental bias, donors of different ages were randomly spread across the sequencing lanes. General study outcomes and caveats: Observed TCR beta diversity per million T cells fell roughly linearly with age, and a significant reduction was already apparent by age approximately 41. The CMV infection status of donors was not known, potentially confounding age-related changes in expanded clonotypes. Estimates of total diversity based on one million sequenced T cells were regarded as lower bounds and as underestimates. Compared with the aged group, the long-lived group had more naive CD4+ T cells, fewer expanded clones and increased TCR diversity, a pattern suggesting age selection. Conclusive comparison of naive and antigen-experienced compartments was prevented by the profiling of bulk unsorted PBMCs. The percentage of naive T cells measured by flow cytometry correlated strongly with observed TCR beta diversity.

Systemically healthy Caucasian individuals from Russia, some 36 in total and aged roughly 6 to 90 years, were included as donors. Around 9.7 milliliters of peripheral blood were collected from each donor into EDTA-treated Vacutainer tubes. Ficoll-Paque density-gradient centrifugation was used to isolate PBMCs, with at least 6.5 million obtained per sample. Trizol reagent was used to extract total RNA from PBMCs, with at least 6 micrograms per sample. The percentages of naive CD45RAhigh/CD27high T cells were determined by flow cytometry on a PBMC aliquot from every donor. The TCR sequence derives from a man between 18 and 29 years old in good health. Specimen: blood. The chain uses TRBV4-1 and TRBJ1-2, with no confidently assigned D gene. The CDR3 protein: CASSQDRWPLYGYTF. DNA sequence: TGCGCCAGCAGCCAAGATAGGTGGCCCCTCTATGGCTACACCTTC.